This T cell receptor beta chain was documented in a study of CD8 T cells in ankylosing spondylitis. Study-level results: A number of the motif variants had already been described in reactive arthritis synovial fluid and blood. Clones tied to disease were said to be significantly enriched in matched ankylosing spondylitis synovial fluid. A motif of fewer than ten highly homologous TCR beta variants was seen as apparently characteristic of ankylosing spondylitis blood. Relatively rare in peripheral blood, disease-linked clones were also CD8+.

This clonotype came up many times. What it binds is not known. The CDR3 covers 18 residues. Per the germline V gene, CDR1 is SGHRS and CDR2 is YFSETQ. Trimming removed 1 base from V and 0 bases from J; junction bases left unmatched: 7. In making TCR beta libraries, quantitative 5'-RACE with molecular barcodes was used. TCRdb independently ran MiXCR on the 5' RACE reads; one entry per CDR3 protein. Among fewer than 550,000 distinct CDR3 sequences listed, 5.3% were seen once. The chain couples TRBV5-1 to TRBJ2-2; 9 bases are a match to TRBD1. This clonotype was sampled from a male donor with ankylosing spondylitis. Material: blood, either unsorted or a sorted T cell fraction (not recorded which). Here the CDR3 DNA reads TGCGCCAGCAGCTTGAGAGGACAGGGGTTTTCGAACACCGGGGAGCTGTTTTTT. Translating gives CASSLRGQGFSNTGELFF.